The 4 T cell receptor beta chains given below trace back to one sample, sequenced in a study of blood T cell repertoires in COVID-19. Profiled with immunoSEQ multiplex PCR; TCRdb holds only in-frame clones, not every one. The data contain 100,000 to 150,000 clones, less than 80% of them singletons. Sequences were obtained from peripheral blood. These receptors originate from a man in his forties or fifties with acute or convalescent COVID-19.

The chain uses TRBV6-1 and TRBJ1-6, with TRBD1 matching 10 bases. The CDR3 covers 16 residues. Germline assignment: CDR1 MNHNS and CDR2 SASEGT. The V gene end was trimmed by 3 bases and the J gene end by 8 bases; junction bases not matched to a gene: 7. CDR3 loop: CASSDLTGGADSPLHF. The DNA for the CDR3 is TGTGCCAGCAGTGATCTGACAGGGGGCGCGGATTCACCCCTCCACTTT.

The chain employs TRBV30 and TRBJ2-7; D unclear. Trimming removed 1 base at V and 2 bases at J, with 6 bases between. Germline V gene sequence: CDR1 GTSNPN, CDR2 SVGIG (reference sequence). This CDR3 has 12 residues. The DNA for the CDR3 is TGTGCCTGGAGTGACAGTACCTACGAGCAGTACTTC. As protein: CAWSDSTYEQYF. The whole variable domain, filled in from reference TRBV30 and TRBJ2-7, reads SQTIHQWPATLVQPVGSPLSLECTVEGTSNPNLYWYRQAAGRGLQLLFYSVGIGQISSEVPQNLSASRPQDRQFILSSKKLLLSDSGFYLCAWSDSTYEQYFGPGTRLTVT.

This chain uses TRBV2 with TRBJ1-1; tentatively, D is TRBD1 (5 bases). Germline assignment: CDR1 SNHLY and CDR2 FYNNEI. V lost 10 bases to trimming and J lost 1 base, with 13 bases between them. This CDR3 has 13 amino acids. The DNA for the CDR3 is TGTGCCAACCTACCCAGGGAGAACACTGAAGCTTTCTTT. Protein product: CANLPRENTEAFF.

J is TRBJ2-1 and V is TRBV5-5; TRBD2 matches at 10 bases. The CDR3 runs 16 residues. The V and J ends lost 3 bases and 4 bases, in that order; junction bases with no gene match: 7. Looked up from germline, CDR1 is SGHKS and CDR2 is YYEKEE (reference sequence). The CDR3 sequence is CASSWGLALTYNEQFF. CDR3 in DNA: TGTGCCAGCAGCTGGGGACTAGCGTTAACATACAATGAGCAGTTCTTC.